The 10 T cell receptor beta chains reported below all come from one sample, sequenced in a study of T-cell reconstitution after alpha-beta-depleted transplantation in children. The TCRbeta library was prepared with unique molecular identifiers. TCRdb reanalysed the PCR reads using MiXCR and keeps one entry per CDR3 protein. The sample has 98,000 or so distinct CDR3 sequences; roughly a quarter are singletons. This material consisted of PBMCs, taken before TCRalphabeta/CD19-depleted stem cell transplant. The receptor source for this set is a boy under 10 years old with acute lymphoblastic leukemia, due to receive a stem cell transplant.

The chain has TRBV7-8 and TRBJ2-3; D unresolved. Per germline, CDR1 SGHVS and CDR2 FQNEAQ. CDR3 size: 15 residues. V gave up 3 bases and J gave up 2 bases, with 12 bases separating them. The CDR3: CASSFRGFNTDTQYF. DNA of the CDR3: TGTGCCAGCAGCTTCCGAGGCTTTAACACAGATACGCAGTATTTT.

This clonotype was recorded many times. V usage is TRBV28 and J usage is TRBJ1-1; weak D call: TRBD1 (5 bases). The CDR3 length is 12 residues. Germline CDR1 MDHEN, CDR2 SYDVKM. The V end lost 5 bases, the J end lost 11 bases, and 15 bases lay between the germline ends. The CDR3 loop is CASSPRQSKAFF. CDR3 DNA: TGTGCCAGCAGTCCCCGACAGTCGAAGGCTTTCTTT.

The chain has TRBV7-6 and TRBJ2-1; 10 positions agree with TRBD1. The length of the CDR3 is 15 residues. The germline V gene has CDR1 SGHVS and CDR2 FNYEAQ. V lost 4 bases and J lost 5; bases outside the gene matches: 5. The CDR3 DNA is TGTGCCAGCAGCTCTCGGACAGGGGGTCACAATGAGCAGTTCTTC. This sequence encodes CASSSRTGGHNEQFF.

This sequence joins TRBV20-1 and TRBJ1-1; D is unresolved. Per the germline V gene, CDR1 is DFQATT and CDR2 is SNEGSKA (reference sequence). The V end lost 0 bases, the J end lost 3 bases, and 14 bases lay between the germline ends. The CDR3 spans 15 residues. Here the CDR3 reads CSARDPRGGDTEAFF. Here the CDR3 DNA reads TGCAGTGCTAGAGATCCACGGGGTGGGGACACTGAAGCTTTCTTT.

V usage is TRBV4-1 and J usage is TRBJ2-7; the D is unclear. The germline V gene encodes CDR1 MGHRA and CDR2 YSYEKL. Trimming cost V 1 base and J 3 bases, with 7 bases left between them. The CDR3 spans 13 residues. The CDR3 protein is CASSQVNYYEQYF. CDR3 coding DNA: TGCGCCAGCAGCCAAGTAAATTACTACGAGCAGTACTTC.

This clonotype has just a few counts. This chain joins TRBV6-2 or TRBV6-3 and TRBJ2-7; D is possibly TRBD1 (6 bases). Looked up from germline, CDR1 is MNHEY and CDR2 is SVGEGT. With 5 bases removed from V and 2 bases from J, the gap between germline ends came to 19 bases. The CDR3 runs 16 residues. The CDR3 coding sequence is TGTGCCAGCAGTCACACCGGGGACAAAAGGGCCTACGAGCAGTACTTC. Translation: CASSHTGDKRAYEQYF.

This clonotype was counted a few times. The chain has TRBV4-3 and TRBJ2-2; 7 bases match TRBD1. The germline gives CDR1 LGHNA, CDR2 YSLEER. The CDR3 is made up of 14 amino acids. Trimming at V came to 6 bases and at J to 4 bases, leaving 5 bases not matched to a gene. The CDR3 is CASSPTGVTGELFF. The CDR3 DNA follows: TGCGCCAGCAGTCCTACAGGGGTCACCGGGGAGCTGTTTTTT.

The CDR3 DNA sequence: TGTGCCAGCAGGGAATACAAGGGTCACAATGAGCAGTTCTTC. Protein sequence: CASREYKGHNEQFF. The genes are TRBV27 and TRBJ2-1; D unresolved. The CDR3 covers 14 residues. Germline-derived CDR1 and CDR2 are MNHEY and SMNVEV (reference sequence). V was clipped by 6 bases and J by 5 bases, with 14 bases between them.

The chain carries TRBV10-2 and TRBJ2-3; TRBD2 is a possible D gene (6 bases). Trimming cost V 0 bases and J 1 base, with 8 bases left between them. Germline V gene sequence: CDR1 WSHSY, CDR2 SAAADI. CDR3 length: 15 residues. In nucleotides, the CDR3 is TGCGCCAGCAGTGAGTCCCAGCGGGGCACAGATACGCAGTATTTT. It codes for CASSESQRGTDTQYF.

This clonotype was detected only a few times. This chain connects TRBV5-1 to TRBJ2-7; tentative D call: TRBD1 (6 bases). Between the trimmed V and J ends, which lost 1 base and 2 bases, there was a span of 7 bases. Germline V gene data show CDR1 as SGHRS and CDR2 as YFSETQ. The CDR3 contains 13 residues. The CDR3 bases are TGCGCCAGCAGCTTGTCAGGGGCCTACGAGCAGTACTTC. Residues: CASSLSGAYEQYF.